The 8 T cell receptor beta chains in this list originate from one sample, sequenced in a study of cytomegalovirus exposure and HLA in healthy donors. Vbeta (60) and Jbeta (13) primers were used in the PCR. Sequencing used immunoSEQ multiplex PCR; TCRdb keeps in-frame clones, though not all of them. The sample contains more than 200,000 clones, about 83% of which appear only once. The sequenced sample consisted of PBMCs. Receptors were obtained from a middle-aged man in good health and CMV-seronegative.

This chain uses TRBV10-1 with TRBJ2-7; no clear D gene. This CDR3 region has 13 residues. The germline V and J ends were trimmed by 2 bases and 0 bases, with 5 bases remaining between them. The V gene's germline CDR1 is WNHNN and CDR2 SYGVQD (reference sequence). CDR3 DNA: TGCGCCAGCAGTGAGGATAGCTCCTACGAGCAGTACTTC. Protein sequence: CASSEDSSYEQYF.

In this sample, this clone turned up once. The chain employs TRBV9 and TRBJ2-5; 8 nucleotides agree with TRBD2. CDR1 SGDLS and CDR2 YYNGEE come from the germline V gene. This CDR3 spans 16 amino acids. With V trimmed by 3 bases and J by 2 bases, 9 bases remained unmatched. The CDR3 loop is CASSAQAGAVQETQYF. The CDR3 DNA follows: TGTGCCAGCAGCGCTCAAGCGGGGGCCGTACAAGAGACCCAGTACTTC.

The chain has TRBV19 and TRBJ1-1; D not resolved. This CDR3 comprises 16 residues. The ends were cut back, 6 bases at V and 0 bases at J, with 17 bases in the middle. The germline gives CDR1 LNHDA, CDR2 SQIVND (reference sequence). As DNA, the CDR3 is TGTGCCAGTAGACCTCAAGCGGAGGCTCTGAACACTGAAGCTTTCTTT. Translated: CASRPQAEALNTEAFF.

The V call is TRBV27, the J call TRBJ1-2; D might be TRBD1 (6 bases). Germline V lookup: CDR1 MNHEY, CDR2 SMNVEV (reference sequence). Trimming removed 4 bases from V and 4 bases from J, with 10 bases in between. CDR3 size: 13 residues. In DNA, the CDR3 is TGTGCCAGCAGTTCACAGGGTGGCTATGGCTACACCTTC. Translation: CASSSQGGYGYTF.

The CDR3 coding sequence is TGTGCCAGCAGCGCGGGGACAGGGAGCTCCTACGAGCAGTACTTC. It encodes CASSAGTGSSYEQYF. The chain carries TRBV9 and TRBJ2-7; 9 nucleotides agree with TRBD1. J gave up 0 bases and V 3 bases, and 4 bases lay outside the gene matches. The germline V gene has CDR1 SGDLS and CDR2 YYNGEE. The CDR3 loop spans 15 amino acids.

This clone has a single count. The V gene is TRBV28, the J gene TRBJ2-7; 7 bases match TRBD1. V lost 3 bases and J lost 3; bases outside the gene matches: 5. The CDR3 consists of 14 residues. CDR1 is MDHEN and CDR2 is SYDVKM in the germline V gene. The CDR3 sequence is CASSLTGLLYEQYF. The CDR3 DNA reads TGTGCCAGCAGTTTGACAGGGCTCCTCTACGAGCAGTACTTC.

The V call is TRBV5-1, the J call TRBJ2-1; 10 nucleotides align to TRBD2. Germline V gives CDR1 SGHRS, CDR2 YFSETQ. V dropped 4 bases and J dropped 2; count of bases not matched to a gene: 6. The CDR3 runs 16 residues. The CDR3 reads CASSPGLAMPYNEQFF. The DNA for the CDR3 is TGCGCCAGCAGCCCGGGACTAGCGATGCCCTACAATGAGCAGTTCTTC.

The sample holds a few counts of this clone. Other nucleotide sequences from this sample produce the same CDR3. The V and J genes are TRBV6-5 and TRBJ2-1; 13 bases agree with TRBD2. J was trimmed by 3 bases and V by 4 bases; bases with no gene match: 0. The CDR3 length is 15 residues. CDR1 MNHEY and CDR2 SVGAGI come from the germline V gene. This CDR3 is CASSWTSGGYNEQFF. DNA for the CDR3: TGTGCCAGCAGTTGGACTAGCGGGGGCTACAATGAGCAGTTCTTC.